One and the same sample provided the 28 T cell receptor beta chains below, sequenced in a study of PD-L1 blockade in urothelial cancer. Here immunoSEQ multiplex PCR was the method, and the copy in TCRdb shows in-frame clones only, minus some. The sample holds tens of thousands of clones, nearly 90% seen once. Specified time point: pretreatment peripheral blood. The material was PBMCs, obtained around atezolizumab (anti-PD-L1) treatment. These receptors came from a donor at least 40 years old with urothelial cancer.

V is TRBV7-6 and J is TRBJ1-5; D is unresolved. Between the trimmed V and J ends, which lost 5 bases and 0 bases, there was a span of 11 bases. CDR3 length equals 15 residues. Looked up from germline, CDR1 is SGHVS and CDR2 is FNYEAQ. DNA for the CDR3: TGTGCCAGCAGCGCCGCCGGGAATAGCAATCAGCCCCAGCATTTT. This gives the protein CASSAAGNSNQPQHF.

The chain joins TRBV15 to TRBJ1-5; perhaps TRBD1 as D (6 bases). Germline V gene sequence: CDR1 LNHNV, CDR2 YYDKDF (reference sequence). The ends were cut back, 5 bases at V and 6 bases at J, with 17 bases in the middle. This CDR3 region has 15 residues. Here the CDR3 reads CATSLGGGKGQPQHF. In DNA form, the CDR3 reads TGTGCCACCAGCCTAGGTGGGGGCAAGGGTCAGCCCCAGCATTTT.

This chain connects TRBV5-1 to TRBJ2-1; maybe TRBD2 (6 bases). Germline V gene lookup returns CDR1 SGHRS and CDR2 YFSETQ. The CDR3 is made up of 15 amino acids. Trimming removed 0 bases at V and 1 base at J, with 8 bases between. This CDR3 reads CASSLAGVSYNEQFF. The CDR3 bases are TGCGCCAGCAGCTTGGCGGGAGTATCCTACAATGAGCAGTTCTTC.

The gene calls are TRBV7-9 and TRBJ2-7; 8 bases agree with TRBD1. The CDR3 is made up of 17 amino acids. V trimming: 2 bases; J trimming: 0 bases; junction bases outside the gene matches: 9. Germline CDR1 and CDR2: SEHNR and FQNEAQ (reference sequence). CDR3 in amino acids: CASSLNPGQGSSYEQYF. The CDR3 DNA sequence: TGTGCCAGCAGCTTAAACCCCGGACAGGGAAGCTCCTACGAGCAGTACTTC.

The V and J genes are TRBV6-5 and TRBJ1-2; 9 bases align to TRBD1. In germline, CDR1 is MNHEY, CDR2 SVGAGI. The V and J ends lost 7 bases and 7 bases, in that order; junction bases with no gene match: 10. There are 14 residues in the CDR3. The CDR3 reads CASTNRGRPGGYTF. As DNA, the CDR3 is TGTGCCAGCACCAACAGGGGGCGCCCGGGTGGCTACACCTTC.

This chain connects TRBV12-5 to TRBJ2-1; D remains unclear. This CDR3 is built from 15 residues. Trimming took 0 bases from V and 6 from J, leaving 12 bases between them. Per the germline V gene, CDR1 is LGHNT and CDR2 is FRNRAP. The DNA for the CDR3 is TGTGCTAGTGGTTTGGTCCAACGTGGCCTCAATGAGCAGTTCTTC. This sequence encodes CASGLVQRGLNEQFF.

The chain is built from TRBV30 and TRBJ1-4; possible D gene TRBD1, 5 bases. Germline assignment: CDR1 GTSNPN and CDR2 SVGIG (reference sequence). Trimming stripped 7 bases from V and 8 bases from J, with 14 bases between. The CDR3 is 12 residues long. CDR3 sequence reads: CAFGAISEKLFF. The CDR3 region has the DNA TGTGCCTTTGGGGCGATCAGCGAAAAACTGTTTTTT.

This sequence joins TRBV28 and TRBJ1-1; D unresolved. The V and J ends lost 2 bases and 2 bases respectively, with 6 bases between them. The CDR3 covers 13 residues. Germline V CDR1 and CDR2: MDHEN, SYDVKM. As DNA, the CDR3 is TGTGCCAGCAGTTTAGGGCTAAACACTGAAGCTTTCTTT. It translates to CASSLGLNTEAFF.

This chain joins TRBV5-1 and TRBJ2-5; TRBD2 matches 15 bases. The germline gives CDR1 SGHRS, CDR2 YFSETQ. The CDR3 length is 15 residues. The junction had 2 bases not matched to a gene; V was cut back by 4 bases and J by 4 bases. In nucleotides, the CDR3 is TGCGCCAGCAGCCGGGGACTAGCGGGAGGAGAGACCCAGTACTTC. This sequence encodes CASSRGLAGGETQYF.

This clone was seen only a few times. The genes are TRBV5-4 and TRBJ2-1, with 9 bases that match TRBD1. From germline, CDR1 is SGHNT and CDR2 YYREEE (reference sequence). The ends lost 3 bases at V and 8 bases at J; junction bases unmatched: 12. The CDR3 runs to 16 residues. The CDR3, as DNA: TGTGCCAGCAGCTCGCAAGGGACAGGGAAGGGGTATGAGCAGTTCTTC. Translated: CASSSQGTGKGYEQFF.

This sequence joins TRBV7-9 and TRBJ2-5; perhaps TRBD1 as D (6 bases). The CDR3 has 14 amino acids. V was clipped by 7 bases and J by 4 bases, with 16 bases between them. From germline, CDR1 is SEHNR and CDR2 FQNEAQ (reference sequence). For the CDR3, the DNA is TGTGCCAGCACCGAAGGACAGAGCTTAGAGACCCAGTACTTC. The encoded protein is CASTEGQSLETQYF.

This clone has only one observation. The chain has TRBV11-2 and TRBJ2-5; a weak D match, TRBD2 (7 bases). Germline V gene lookup returns CDR1 SGHAT and CDR2 FQNNGV. CDR3 length equals 16 residues. V was cut by 5 bases and J by 2 bases, with 18 bases left in between. The DNA for the CDR3 is TGTGCCAGCAGCCGGCAGGGGAGGGGTGTGCAAGAGACCCAGTACTTC. Translation gives CASSRQGRGVQETQYF.

The genes are TRBV6-6 and TRBJ1-3, with 8 bases matching TRBD1. The CDR3 has 16 residues. CDR1 MNHNY and CDR2 SVGAGI come from the germline V gene (reference sequence). Germline trimming cut 6 bases from V and 0 bases from J; bases unmatched to any gene: 7. CDR3: CASRLRTGSSGNTIYF. The DNA of the CDR3 is TGTGCCAGCAGACTCAGGACAGGGAGCTCTGGAAACACCATATATTTT.

The rearrangement links TRBV14 to TRBJ2-3; D is perhaps TRBD2 (5 bases). V was clipped by 3 bases and J by 1 base, with 17 bases between them. CDR3 length: 17 residues. CDR1 SGHDN and CDR2 FVKESK come from the germline V gene. CDR3 amino acids: CASSQMRVPSRTDTQYF. The CDR3 DNA follows: TGTGCCAGCAGCCAGATGAGGGTCCCCTCTCGCACAGATACGCAGTATTTT.

This clone was picked up one time. The chain combines TRBV10-3 with TRBJ2-5; 14 nucleotides agree with TRBD2. The CDR3 totals 15 residues. The ends lost 6 bases at V and 1 base at J; junction bases unmatched: 1. CDR1 is ENHRY and CDR2 is SYGVKD in the germline V gene. CDR3 amino acids: CAISGTSGSQETQYF. The DNA for the CDR3 is TGTGCCATCAGCGGGACTAGCGGGAGCCAAGAGACCCAGTACTTC.

This clone showed up just once. The chain has TRBV15 and TRBJ2-1; 7 bases are shared with TRBD2. Germline V lookup: CDR1 LNHNV, CDR2 YYDKDF (reference sequence). The CDR3 covers 16 residues. Unmatched junction bases numbered 11, after V lost 1 base and J lost 8 bases. Here the CDR3 DNA reads TGTGCCACCAGCAGAGTGCGGCTAGCGGCGGGCTATGAGCAGTTCTTC. Encoded protein: CATSRVRLAAGYEQFF.

The chain combines TRBV7-9 with TRBJ2-2; D perhaps matches TRBD2 (6 bases). Germline V CDR1 and CDR2: SEHNR, FQNEAQ (reference sequence). Trimming stripped 6 bases from V and 5 bases from J, with 16 bases between. The CDR3 consists of 15 residues. CDR3 coding DNA: TGTGCCAGCAGACCCCGGGGGATAGCTACCGGGGAGCTGTTTTTT. Translated: CASRPRGIATGELFF.

This chain joins TRBV4-3 and TRBJ2-3; 11 bases fit TRBD2. The junction had 21 bases not matched to a gene; V was cut back by 4 bases and J by 0 bases. This CDR3 comprises 22 residues. Germline assignment: CDR1 LGHNA and CDR2 YSLEER. The chain's CDR3 is CASSRTREAGASGRTSTDTQYF. As DNA, the CDR3 is TGCGCCAGCAGCCGCACCCGGGAAGCTGGGGCTAGCGGGAGGACCAGCACAGATACGCAGTATTTT.

The chain has TRBV4-1 and TRBJ2-6; a weak D match, TRBD1 (6 bases). The CDR3 length is 17 residues. Between the trimmed V and J ends, which lost 2 bases and 2 bases, there was a span of 13 bases. In germline, CDR1 is MGHRA, CDR2 YSYEKL. The CDR3 loop is CASSQRDTGTGANVLTF. The DNA of the CDR3 is TGCGCCAGCAGCCAAAGGGACACCGGTACTGGGGCCAACGTCCTGACTTTC.

This sequence joins TRBV12-5 and TRBJ1-2, with D perhaps matching TRBD1 (5 bases). This CDR3 is built from 13 residues. CDR1 is LGHNT and CDR2 is FRNRAP in the germline V gene. V lost 5 bases, J lost 8 bases, and 15 bases lay in between. CDR3 region: CASGSQGFGGYTF. The CDR3 DNA follows: TGTGCTAGTGGTAGTCAGGGTTTTGGGGGCTACACCTTC.

The chain employs TRBV5-1 and TRBJ1-1; TRBD1 aligns across 8 bases. The germline CDR1 and CDR2 sequences are SGHRS and YFSETQ. There are 16 residues in the CDR3. Trimming cost V 0 bases and J 5 bases; bases outside gene matches: 9. The CDR3: CASSLGTGWVRTEAFF. The CDR3 DNA sequence: TGCGCCAGCAGCTTGGGGACAGGGTGGGTTAGGACTGAAGCTTTCTTT.

This rearrangement joins TRBV5-1 to TRBJ1-2; the match to TRBD1 covers 7 bases. This CDR3 has 13 residues. The germline CDR1 and CDR2 sequences are SGHRS and YFSETQ. Losses at the gene ends were 4 bases for V and 8 bases for J; bases not matched to a gene: 8. Written as DNA, the CDR3 is TGCGCCAGCAGCCAGGGACAGTCTATGGGCTACACCTTC. Translation: CASSQGQSMGYTF.

The genes are TRBV18 and TRBJ2-7, with no clear D. Germline CDR1 is KGHSH and CDR2 is LQKENI. The CDR3 is 13 amino acids. V lost 3 bases and J 2 bases, leaving 8 bases between the germline ends. CDR3 DNA: TGTGCCAGCTCACCCGGGTCCACCTACGAGCAGTACTTC. This gives the protein CASSPGSTYEQYF.

The rearrangement links TRBV5-4 to TRBJ2-7, with TRBD2 matching 8 bases. CDR3 length: 16 amino acids. Germline V gene lookup returns CDR1 SGHNT and CDR2 YYREEE (reference sequence). V shed 4 bases, J shed 0 bases, and the junction held 9 bases outside the gene matches. The DNA for the CDR3 is TGTGCCAGCAGCACGGAAAGCGGGAGACTCTCCTACGAGCAGTACTTC. Residues: CASSTESGRLSYEQYF.

The chain joins TRBV5-1 to TRBJ1-1; 8 bases line up with TRBD1. Germline CDR1 and CDR2: SGHRS and YFSETQ. Trimming at V came to 4 bases and at J to 4 bases, leaving 12 bases not matched to a gene. The length of the CDR3 is 16 residues. Written as DNA, the CDR3 is TGCGCCAGCAGCGTTCCCCCACAGGGGGATGGCACTGAAGCTTTCTTT. It yields the protein CASSVPPQGDGTEAFF.

V is TRBV2 and J is TRBJ1-1; TRBD1 aligns across 7 bases. The CDR3 is 14 amino acids. The V and J ends lost 7 bases and 4 bases, in that order; junction bases with no gene match: 9. The germline V gene has CDR1 SNHLY and CDR2 FYNNEI. The DNA for the CDR3 is TGTGCCAGCAAGCAGGGGGGACAGAGCACTGAAGCTTTCTTT. Amino acid sequence: CASKQGGQSTEAFF.

The CDR3 bases are TGCGCCAGCAGCTCGGGGGGGACAGCCCGGAACACTGAAGCTTTCTTT. It translates to CASSSGGTARNTEAFF. The V gene is TRBV5-1, the J gene TRBJ1-1; 7 bases map to TRBD1. The CDR3 covers 16 residues. Germline assignment: CDR1 SGHRS and CDR2 YFSETQ. V lost 3 bases to trimming and J lost 1 base; unmatched junction nucleotides: 9. The full variable domain, its missing parts supplied by reference TRBV5-1 and TRBJ1-1, is KAGVTQTPRYLIKTRGQQVTLSCSPISGHRSVSWYQQTPGQGLQFLFEYFSETQRNKGNFPGRFSGRQFSNSRSEMNVSTLELGDSALYLCASSSGGTARNTEAFFGQGTRLTVV.

To note about this clone: A much larger clone lies a single base off, so this may be a read error. Other DNA sequences in the sample encode the same CDR3. This chain uses TRBV6-5 with TRBJ1-5; 7 bases are a match to TRBD1. Losses at the gene ends were 6 bases for V and 6 bases for J; bases not matched to a gene: 11. This CDR3 has 15 residues. The germline gives CDR1 MNHEY, CDR2 SVGAGI. Written as DNA, the CDR3 is TGTGCCAGCAGCCCGGATAGGGGGCGCATTCAGCCCCAGCATTTT. It translates to CASSPDRGRIQPQHF.